The source of this T cell receptor (beta chain) is a study of cytomegalovirus exposure and HLA in healthy donors. The germline V gene encodes CDR1 MNHEY and CDR2 SVGAGI. V was pared by 0 bases and J by 8 bases, with 10 bases between. This CDR3 contains 13 residues. While the first cohort had fewer than 850 subjects, the donors belonged to the separate validation cohort of about 110 subjects. Measured with immunoSEQ multiplex PCR; TCRdb has only the in-frame clones, and not every one. This table holds over 55,000 clones, over 75% found once. The sequencing sample was made of PBMCs. The V call is TRBV6-5, the J call TRBJ1-2, with TRBD1 as a possible D gene (6 bases). The clonotype originates from a young man in good health and CMV-seronegative. The CDR3 reads CASSYSGAQGYTF. DNA of the CDR3: TGTGCCAGCAGTTACTCGGGGGCGCAAGGCTACACCTTC.